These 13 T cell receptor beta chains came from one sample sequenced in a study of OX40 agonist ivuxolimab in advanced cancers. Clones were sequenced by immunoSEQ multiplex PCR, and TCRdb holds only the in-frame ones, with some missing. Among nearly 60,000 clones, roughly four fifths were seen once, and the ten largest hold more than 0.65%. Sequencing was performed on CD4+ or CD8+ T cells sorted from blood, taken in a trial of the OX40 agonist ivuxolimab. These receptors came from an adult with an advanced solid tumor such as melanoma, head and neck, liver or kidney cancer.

The CDR3: CASSQERGSGSYGYTF. In DNA, the CDR3 is TGTGCCAGCAGCCAAGAAAGGGGGTCGGGCTCTTATGGCTACACCTTC. The chain combines TRBV4-2 with TRBJ1-2; perhaps TRBD1 as D (6 bases). Germline values: CDR1 LGHNA, CDR2 YNFKEQ. The CDR3 length is 16 residues. Trimming took off 0 bases at V and 5 bases at J, with 16 bases between the two ends.

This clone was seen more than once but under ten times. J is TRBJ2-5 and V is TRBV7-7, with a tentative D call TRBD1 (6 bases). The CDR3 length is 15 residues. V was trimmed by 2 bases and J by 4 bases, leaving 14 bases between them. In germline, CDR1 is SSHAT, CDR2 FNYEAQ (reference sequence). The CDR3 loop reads CASSLQWGLGETQYF. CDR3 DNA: TGTGCCAGCAGCTTACAGTGGGGGCTGGGAGAGACCCAGTACTTC.

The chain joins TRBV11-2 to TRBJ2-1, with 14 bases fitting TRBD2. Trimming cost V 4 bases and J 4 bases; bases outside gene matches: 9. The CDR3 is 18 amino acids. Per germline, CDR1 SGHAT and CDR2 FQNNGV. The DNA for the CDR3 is TGTGCCAGCAGCTCCATCCGGACTAGCGGGGGGAGGTACAATGAGCAGTTCTTC. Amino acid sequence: CASSSIRTSGGRYNEQFF.

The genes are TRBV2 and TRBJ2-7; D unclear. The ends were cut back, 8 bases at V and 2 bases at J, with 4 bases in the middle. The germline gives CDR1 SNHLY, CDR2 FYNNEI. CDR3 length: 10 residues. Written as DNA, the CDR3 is TGTGCCAGCGGGACCTACGAGCAGTACTTC. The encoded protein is CASGTYEQYF.

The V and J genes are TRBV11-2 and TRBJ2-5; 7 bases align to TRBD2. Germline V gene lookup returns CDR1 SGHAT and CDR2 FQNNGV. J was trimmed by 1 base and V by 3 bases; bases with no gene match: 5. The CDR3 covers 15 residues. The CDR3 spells CASSFQAGPQETQYF. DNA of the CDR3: TGTGCCAGCAGCTTTCAAGCGGGACCCCAAGAGACCCAGTACTTC.

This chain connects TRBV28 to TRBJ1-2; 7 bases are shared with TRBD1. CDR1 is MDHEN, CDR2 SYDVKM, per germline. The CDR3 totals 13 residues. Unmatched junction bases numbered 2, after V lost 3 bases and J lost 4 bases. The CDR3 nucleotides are TGTGCCAGCAGTTTTCAGGGGGTCTATGGCTACACCTTC. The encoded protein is CASSFQGVYGYTF.

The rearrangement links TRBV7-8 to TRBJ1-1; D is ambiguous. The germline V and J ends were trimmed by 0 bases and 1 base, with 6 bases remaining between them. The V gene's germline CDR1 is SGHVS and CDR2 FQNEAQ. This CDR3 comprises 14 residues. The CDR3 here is CASSLARGNTEAFF. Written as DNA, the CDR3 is TGTGCCAGCAGCTTAGCAAGAGGGAACACTGAAGCTTTCTTT.

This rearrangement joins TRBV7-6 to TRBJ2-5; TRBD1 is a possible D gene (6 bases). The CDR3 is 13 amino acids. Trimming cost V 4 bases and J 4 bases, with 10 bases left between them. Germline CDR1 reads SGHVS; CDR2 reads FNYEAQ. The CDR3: CASSSDRPETQYF. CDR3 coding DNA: TGTGCCAGCAGCTCAGACAGGCCAGAGACCCAGTACTTC.

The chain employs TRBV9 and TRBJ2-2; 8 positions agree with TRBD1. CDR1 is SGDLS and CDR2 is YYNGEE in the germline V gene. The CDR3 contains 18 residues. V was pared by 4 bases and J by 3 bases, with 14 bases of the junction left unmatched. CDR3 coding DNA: TGTGCCAGCAGCCCACGGGACAGGTTGGTGGGTTACACCGGGGAGCTGTTTTTT. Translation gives CASSPRDRLVGYTGELFF.

The chain's CDR3 is CASTDRNEQYF. DNA of the CDR3: TGTGCCAGTACCGACAGGAACGAGCAGTACTTC. The rearrangement uses TRBV19 and TRBJ2-7, with D tentatively TRBD1 (6 bases). V lost 7 bases to trimming and J lost 5 bases, with 9 bases between them. The CDR3 is made up of 11 amino acids. CDR1 is LNHDA, CDR2 SQIVND, per germline (reference sequence).

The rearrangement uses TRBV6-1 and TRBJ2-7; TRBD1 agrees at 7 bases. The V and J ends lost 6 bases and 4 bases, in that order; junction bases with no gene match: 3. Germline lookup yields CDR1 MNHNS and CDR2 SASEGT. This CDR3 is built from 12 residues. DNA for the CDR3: TGTGCCAGCAGCTTACAGGGGTACGAGCAGTACTTC. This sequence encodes CASSLQGYEQYF.

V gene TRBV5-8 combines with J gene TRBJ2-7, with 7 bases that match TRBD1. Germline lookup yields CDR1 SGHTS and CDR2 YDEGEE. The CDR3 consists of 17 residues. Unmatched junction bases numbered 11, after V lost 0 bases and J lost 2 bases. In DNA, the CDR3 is TGTGCCAGCAGCTTGGCTTGGGACAGTAGGCGCACCTACGAGCAGTACTTC. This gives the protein CASSLAWDSRRTYEQYF. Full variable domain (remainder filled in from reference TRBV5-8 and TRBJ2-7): EAGVTQSPTHLIKTRGQQATLRCSPISGHTSVYWYQQALGLGLQFLLWYDEGEERNRGNFPPRFSGRQFPNYSSELNVNALELEDSALYLCASSLAWDSRRTYEQYFGPGTRLTVT.

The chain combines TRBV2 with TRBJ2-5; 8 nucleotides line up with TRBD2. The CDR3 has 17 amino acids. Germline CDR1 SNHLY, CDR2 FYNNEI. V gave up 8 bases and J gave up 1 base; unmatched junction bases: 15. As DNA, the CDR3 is TGTGCCAGCCTACGGGGCCGGGTACTAGCGGCCCAAGAGACCCAGTACTTC. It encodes CASLRGRVLAAQETQYF.